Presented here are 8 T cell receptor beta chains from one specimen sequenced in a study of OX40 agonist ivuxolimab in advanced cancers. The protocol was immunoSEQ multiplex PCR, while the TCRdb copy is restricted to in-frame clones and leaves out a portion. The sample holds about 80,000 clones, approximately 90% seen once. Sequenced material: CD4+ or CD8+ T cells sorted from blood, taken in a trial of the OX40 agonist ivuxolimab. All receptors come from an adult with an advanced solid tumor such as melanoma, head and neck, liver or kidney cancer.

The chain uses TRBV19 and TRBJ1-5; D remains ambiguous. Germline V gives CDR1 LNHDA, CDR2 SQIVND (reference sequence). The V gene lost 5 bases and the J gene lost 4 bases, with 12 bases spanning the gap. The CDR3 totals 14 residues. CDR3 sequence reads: CASSSTGTNQPQHF. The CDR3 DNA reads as TGTGCCAGTAGTTCGACCGGAACTAATCAGCCCCAGCATTTT.

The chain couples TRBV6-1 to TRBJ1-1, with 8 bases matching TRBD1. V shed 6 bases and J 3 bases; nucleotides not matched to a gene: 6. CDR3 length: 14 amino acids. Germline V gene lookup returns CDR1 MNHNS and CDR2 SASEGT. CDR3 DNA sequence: TGTGCCAGCAGCGGAAGGGACAGGTACACTGAAGCTTTCTTT. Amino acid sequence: CASSGRDRYTEAFF.

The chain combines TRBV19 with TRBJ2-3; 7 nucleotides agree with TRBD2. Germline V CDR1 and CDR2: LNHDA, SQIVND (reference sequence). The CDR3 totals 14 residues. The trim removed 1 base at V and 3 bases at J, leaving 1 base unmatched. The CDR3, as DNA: TGTGCCAGTAGTATAGGCGGGAGTACAGATACGCAGTATTTT. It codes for CASSIGGSTDTQYF.

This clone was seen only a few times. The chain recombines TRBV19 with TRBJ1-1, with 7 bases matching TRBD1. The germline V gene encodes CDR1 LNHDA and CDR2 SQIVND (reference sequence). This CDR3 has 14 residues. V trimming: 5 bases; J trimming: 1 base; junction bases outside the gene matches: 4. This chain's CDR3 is CASSEGQRNTEAFF. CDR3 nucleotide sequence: TGTGCCAGTAGTGAGGGACAGCGGAACACTGAAGCTTTCTTT.

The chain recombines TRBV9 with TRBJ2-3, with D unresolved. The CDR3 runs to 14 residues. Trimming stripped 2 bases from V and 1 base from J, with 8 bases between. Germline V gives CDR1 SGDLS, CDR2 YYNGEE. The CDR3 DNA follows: TGTGCCAGCAGCGTCGTCCCAGGCACAGATACGCAGTATTTT. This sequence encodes CASSVVPGTDTQYF. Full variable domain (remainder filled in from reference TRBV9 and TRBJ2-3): DSGVTQTPKHLITATGQRVTLRCSPRSGDLSVYWYQQSLDQGLQFLIQYYNGEERAKGNILERFSAQQFPDLHSELNLSSLELGDSALYFCASSVVPGTDTQYFGPGTRLTVL.

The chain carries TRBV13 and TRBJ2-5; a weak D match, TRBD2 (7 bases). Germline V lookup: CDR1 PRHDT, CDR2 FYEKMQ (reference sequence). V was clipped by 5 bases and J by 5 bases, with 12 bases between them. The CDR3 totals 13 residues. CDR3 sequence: CASSRGGMETQYF. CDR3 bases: TGTGCCAGCAGCAGGGGGGGGATGGAGACCCAGTACTTC.

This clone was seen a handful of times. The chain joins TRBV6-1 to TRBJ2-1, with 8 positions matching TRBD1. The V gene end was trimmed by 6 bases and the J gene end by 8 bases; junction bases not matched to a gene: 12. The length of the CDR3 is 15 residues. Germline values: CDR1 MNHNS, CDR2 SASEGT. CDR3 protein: CASSRGQVVGDEQFF. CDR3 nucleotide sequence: TGTGCCAGCAGCAGGGGGCAAGTTGTTGGGGATGAGCAGTTCTTC.

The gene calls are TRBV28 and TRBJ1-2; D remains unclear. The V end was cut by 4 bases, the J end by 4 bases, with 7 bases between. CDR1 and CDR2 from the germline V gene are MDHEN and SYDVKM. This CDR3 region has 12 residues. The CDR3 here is CASSSGPYGYTF. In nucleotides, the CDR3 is TGTGCCAGCAGTTCCGGACCCTATGGCTACACCTTC.